One and the same sample provided the 10 T cell receptor beta chains below, sequenced in a study of blood T cell repertoires in COVID-19. TCRdb's copy holds only in-frame clones and misses some; the assay was immunoSEQ multiplex PCR. The sample lists tens of thousands of clones; approximately 83% were seen once. The specimen sequenced was peripheral blood. The source is a human donor in a cohort sampled during active COVID-19.

The chain is built from TRBV9 and TRBJ2-2, with D perhaps matching TRBD2 (6 bases). The CDR3 contains 15 residues. The V end was cut by 0 bases, the J end by 5 bases, with 11 bases between. Germline V CDR1 and CDR2: SGDLS, YYNGEE. CDR3 amino acids: CASSVGGGSTGELFF. CDR3 nucleotide sequence: TGTGCCAGCAGCGTAGGCGGAGGGTCGACCGGGGAGCTGTTTTTT.

The genes are TRBV7-3 and TRBJ2-1, with 7 bases lining up with TRBD2. V shed 3 bases, J shed 9 bases, and the junction held 5 bases outside the gene matches. Germline CDR1 is SGHTA and CDR2 is FQGTGA. CDR3 length equals 13 residues. CDR3 DNA: TGTGCCAGCAGCTTGGGGAGGGAAGGTGAGCAGTTCTTC. It is translated as CASSLGREGEQFF.

The genes are TRBV7-9 and TRBJ1-6; D not certain. V was clipped by 1 base and J by 9 bases, with 13 bases between them. Germline CDR1 reads SEHNR; CDR2 reads FQNEAQ (reference sequence). The CDR3 runs to 15 residues. The CDR3 here is CASSLVAIGSSPLHF. DNA for the CDR3: TGTGCCAGCAGCTTAGTCGCGATCGGGAGTTCACCCCTCCACTTT. The whole variable domain, filled in from reference TRBV7-9 and TRBJ1-6, reads DTGVSQNPRHKITKRGQNVTFRCDPISEHNRLYWYRQTLGQGPEFLTYFQNEAQLEKSRLLSDRFSAERPKGSFSTLEIQRTEQGDSAMYLCASSLVAIGSSPLHFGNGTRLTVT.

The J gene is TRBJ1-2, the V gene TRBV16; D might be TRBD1 (6 bases). The CDR3 has 17 amino acids. Germline-derived CDR1 and CDR2 are KGHSY and FQNENV. V lost 4 bases and J 3 bases, leaving 21 bases between the germline ends. CDR3 residues: CASSPWRIGQGHYGYTF. CDR3 in DNA: TGTGCCAGCAGCCCCTGGCGAATCGGCCAGGGGCACTATGGCTACACCTTC.

V usage is TRBV12-3 or TRBV12-4 and J usage is TRBJ2-5; possibly TRBD1 for D (6 bases). The CDR3 runs 13 residues. The V and J ends lost 5 bases and 3 bases respectively, with 10 bases between them. CDR3 amino acids: CASSPRGKETQYF. The CDR3 nucleotides read TGTGCCAGCAGTCCAAGGGGGAAAGAGACCCAGTACTTC.

The V gene is TRBV7-2, the J gene TRBJ2-1, with 9 bases that match TRBD1. Per the germline V gene, CDR1 is SGHTA and CDR2 is FQGNSA. V lost 1 base and J lost 9; bases outside the gene matches: 10. CDR3 length: 16 amino acids. This chain's CDR3 is CASSLVGTGSHSEQFF. The CDR3, as DNA: TGTGCCAGCAGCTTAGTAGGGACAGGGTCTCACAGTGAGCAGTTCTTC. The full variable domain, with the rest looked up from reference TRBV7-2 and TRBJ2-1, is GAGVSQSPSNKVTEKGKDVELRCDPISGHTALYWYRQSLGQGLEFLIYFQGNSAPDKSGLPSDRFSAERTGGSVSTLTIQRTQQEDSAVYLCASSLVGTGSHSEQFFGPGTRLTVL.

The J gene is TRBJ2-3, the V gene TRBV30, with D perhaps TRBD2 (6 bases). V was pared by 4 bases and J by 1 base, with 9 bases between. The germline CDR1 and CDR2 sequences are GTSNPN and SVGIG (reference sequence). The length of the CDR3 is 13 residues. The CDR3 spells CAWNSGGTDTQYF. Here the CDR3 DNA reads TGTGCCTGGAACTCGGGGGGCACAGATACGCAGTATTTT.

This chain links TRBV29-1 with TRBJ1-1, with 7 positions matching TRBD1. V was pared by 7 bases and J by 1 base, with 6 bases of the junction left unmatched. CDR1 and CDR2 from the germline V gene are SQVTM and ANQGSEA. There are 13 residues in the CDR3. The CDR3 region has the DNA TGCAGCGCTGGACAGGTGACGAACACTGAAGCTTTCTTT. Amino acids: CSAGQVTNTEAFF.

The genes are TRBV5-4 and TRBJ1-1; possible D gene TRBD1, 6 bases. Trimming removed 4 bases from V and 8 bases from J, with 12 bases in between. The length of the CDR3 is 12 residues. The V gene's germline CDR1 is SGHNT and CDR2 YYREEE (reference sequence). CDR3 in DNA: TGTGCCAGCAGCCCGAAGGGACAAGAAGCTTTCTTT. This translates into CASSPKGQEAFF.

The chain combines TRBV7-9 with TRBJ1-1; D gene ambiguous. Germline CDR1 and CDR2: SEHNR and FQNEAQ (reference sequence). There are 14 residues in the CDR3. Deletions cut 3 bases from V and 1 base from J, with 9 bases between. The CDR3 DNA is TGTGCCAGCAGCTTCAATCGAGAGAACACTGAAGCTTTCTTT. It codes for CASSFNRENTEAFF.